Shown below are 14 T cell receptor beta chains from a single sample sequenced in a study of T-cell reconstitution after alpha-beta-depleted transplantation in children. The TCRbeta library incorporated unique molecular identifiers. TCRdb re-called the PCR reads through MiXCR, storing one row per CDR3 protein. Counted here are 450,000 to 550,000 distinct CDR3 sequences, approximately 10% occurring once; the ten biggest clones make up 14%. The sample consisted of PBMCs, mostly from graft donor cells, taken 180 days after TCRalphabeta/CD19-depleted stem cell transplant. The receptors originated from a female patient aged 2-9 years who had a stem cell transplant for aplastic anemia, so the T cells may come from the graft donor.

The J gene is TRBJ2-7, the V gene TRBV12-3 or TRBV12-4, with D possibly TRBD2 on 5 matching bases. The V and J ends lost 6 bases and 4 bases respectively, with 13 bases between them. There are 13 residues in the CDR3. The CDR3 reads CASSPGGRYEQYV. CDR3 bases: TGTGCCAGCAGCCCCGGAGGTAGATACGAGCAGTACGTC.

This clonotype has more than one count but fewer than ten. The CDR3 sequence is CASSYLGTGYGYTF. In DNA form, the CDR3 reads TGTGCCAGCAGTTACCTCGGGACAGGCTATGGCTACACCTTC. The rearrangement joins TRBV6-5 to TRBJ1-2; 8 bases line up with TRBD1. The V and J ends lost 2 bases and 4 bases, in that order; junction bases with no gene match: 3. CDR1 and CDR2 from the germline V gene are MNHEY and SVGAGI. The CDR3 totals 14 residues.

This clonotype was detected only a few times. The chain links TRBV21-1 to TRBJ2-7; the table's D call of TRBD2 was not tested on the DNA. TRBV21-1 is given as a pseudogene. This CDR3 region has 17 residues. Written as DNA, the CDR3 is TGTGCCAGCATCCCGGGACTAGCGGGAGGTCTTAAACACGAGCAGTACGTC. Translated, it gives CASIPGLAGGLKHEQYV.

The gene calls are TRBV12-3 or TRBV12-4 and TRBJ1-2, with a tentative D call TRBD1 (5 bases). There are 13 residues in the CDR3. V was shortened by 10 bases and J by 4 bases, with 16 bases between the two germline ends. CDR3 sequence reads: CATLERGIYGYTF. The CDR3 region has the DNA TGTGCCACCCTAGAGAGGGGCATCTATGGCTACACCTTC.

This clonotype turned up a few times. This chain joins TRBV7-3 and TRBJ2-3; tentatively, D is TRBD2 (6 bases). The CDR3 runs 14 residues. The germline V gene encodes CDR1 SGHTA and CDR2 FQGTGA. Trimming removed 5 bases at V and 2 bases at J, with 11 bases between. The CDR3 here is CASSPGLNTDTQYF. The DNA of the CDR3 is TGTGCCAGCAGCCCGGGACTGAACACAGATACGCAGTATTTT.

The chain has TRBV30 and TRBJ2-7; D perhaps matches TRBD2 (6 bases). Deletions cut 0 bases from V and 3 bases from J, with 12 bases between. CDR1 is GTSNPN and CDR2 is SVGIG in the germline V gene (reference sequence). The CDR3 contains 14 residues. The CDR3 reads CAWSVRGEDYEQYF. The DNA of the CDR3 is TGTGCCTGGAGTGTACGTGGGGAGGACTACGAGCAGTACTTC.

The chain has TRBV3-1 and TRBJ2-7, with 9 bases matching TRBD1. Germline assignment: CDR1 LGHDT and CDR2 YNNKEL (reference sequence). This CDR3 has 15 amino acids. The trim removed 1 base at V and 2 bases at J, leaving 3 bases unmatched. The CDR3 coding sequence is TGTGCCAGCAGCCAAGGATGGACAGGGGCCTACGAGCAGTACTTC. It specifies CASSQGWTGAYEQYF.

This clonotype has more than one count but fewer than ten. The chain links TRBV28 to TRBJ2-7; tentative D call: TRBD2 (7 bases). The germline CDR1 and CDR2 sequences are MDHEN and SYDVKM. The V end lost 4 bases, the J end lost 6 bases, and 10 bases lay between the germline ends. The CDR3 length is 12 residues. The chain's CDR3 is CASSYRGAEQYF. The CDR3 DNA reads as TGTGCCAGCAGTTACCGGGGGGCCGAGCAGTACTTC.

This clonotype has a count of ten or more. The chain couples TRBV5-1 to TRBJ2-5; no clear D. The CDR3 length is 13 residues. V lost 2 bases to trimming and J lost 1 base, with 6 bases between them. Germline values: CDR1 SGHRS, CDR2 YFSETQ. This CDR3 is CASSFSLQETQYF. As DNA, the CDR3 is TGCGCCAGCAGCTTCAGTCTCCAAGAGACCCAGTACTTC.

This clonotype was observed a handful of times. This chain joins TRBV5-1 and TRBJ2-1, with 8 bases aligning to TRBD1. CDR1 and CDR2 (germline): SGHRS, YFSETQ. Trimming cost V 9 bases and J 6 bases; bases outside gene matches: 5. The CDR3 is 12 residues long. The CDR3 is CATSTGVNEQFF. The CDR3 coding sequence is TGCGCCACCTCGACAGGGGTCAATGAGCAGTTCTTC.

This clonotype was counted a few times. V and J are TRBV12-3 or TRBV12-4 and TRBJ2-5; TRBD2 matches 10 bases. Trimming removed 6 bases from V and 5 bases from J; junction bases left unmatched: 9. This CDR3 comprises 15 residues. The CDR3 loop is CASRNSLAGWETQYF. The CDR3 DNA is TGTGCCAGCAGAAACTCACTAGCGGGATGGGAGACCCAGTACTTC.

This clonotype was seen ten or more times. CDR3 protein: CASSGGQPLDEQYF. The CDR3, as DNA: TGCGCCAGCAGCGGGGGACAGCCCTTGGACGAGCAGTACTTC. V is TRBV5-1 and J is TRBJ2-7; 7 bases line up with TRBD1. The CDR3 totals 14 residues. Germline V gene sequence: CDR1 SGHRS, CDR2 YFSETQ. The ends lost 4 bases at V and 5 bases at J; junction bases unmatched: 9.

This clonotype was seen a few times. This chain uses TRBV11-2 with TRBJ2-2, with D possibly matching TRBD2 (6 bases). Per the germline V gene, CDR1 is SGHAT and CDR2 is FQNNGV. CDR3 length: 14 amino acids. V lost 6 bases and J lost 3, with 11 bases in between. In nucleotides, the CDR3 is TGTGCCAGCAGGAACTGGAGGGACACCGGGGAGCTGTTTTTT. Amino acids: CASRNWRDTGELFF.

The chain links TRBV29-1 to TRBJ1-6, with D possibly matching TRBD1 (5 bases). Trimming stripped 4 bases from V and 7 bases from J, with 8 bases between. CDR1 is SQVTM and CDR2 is ANQGSEA in the germline V gene. This CDR3 spans 12 amino acids. CDR3 nucleotide sequence: TGCAGCGTTGGGGACGGAAATTCACCCCTCCACTTT. Its protein is CSVGDGNSPLHF.